This T cell receptor (beta chain) was obtained from a study of radiotherapy plus CTLA-4 blockade in lung cancer. Overall study context: About 17% of enrolled patients responded objectively, and more than 30% had disease control.

With regard to this clone: Its target is unknown.

General study findings and limits: With interferon-beta, early dynamics of blood T cell clones were reported to best predict response. TCR clones of tumor origin grew in blood after radiotherapy plus ipilimumab.

Focal radiation with ipilimumab CTLA-4 blockade was given to patients with chemo-refractory metastatic non-small-cell lung cancer. The CDR3 has 15 residues. With 4 bases removed from V and 3 bases from J, the gap between germline ends came to 13 bases. Germline lookup yields CDR1 SGHRS and CDR2 YFSETQ. Some clones are missing from TCRdb's copy, which holds only in-frame ones; the method was immunoSEQ multiplex PCR. The repertoire consists of 55,000 to 80,000 clones, with approximately 77% occurring once and the leading ten covering less than 5.5%. The chain links TRBV5-1 to TRBJ1-4; D may be TRBD1 (6 bases). Sequencing used peripheral blood, obtained from a patient treated with radiotherapy plus ipilimumab. The receptor was isolated from a human donor with non-small cell lung cancer who had a complete response to radiotherapy plus ipilimumab. In nucleotides, the CDR3 is TGCGCCAGCAGCGCACGACAGGAGGCTAATGAAAAACTGTTTTTT. Its translation is CASSARQEANEKLFF.